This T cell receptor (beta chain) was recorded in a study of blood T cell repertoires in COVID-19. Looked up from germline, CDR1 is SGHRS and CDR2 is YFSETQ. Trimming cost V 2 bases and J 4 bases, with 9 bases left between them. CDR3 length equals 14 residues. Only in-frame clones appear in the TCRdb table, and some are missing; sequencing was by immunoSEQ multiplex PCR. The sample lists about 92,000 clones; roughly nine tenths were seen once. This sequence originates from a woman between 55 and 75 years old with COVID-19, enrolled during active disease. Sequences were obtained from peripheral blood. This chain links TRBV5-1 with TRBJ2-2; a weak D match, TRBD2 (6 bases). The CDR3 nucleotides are TGCGCCAGCAGCTTTATGGGGGGCACCGGGGAGCTGTTTTTT. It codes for CASSFMGGTGELFF.